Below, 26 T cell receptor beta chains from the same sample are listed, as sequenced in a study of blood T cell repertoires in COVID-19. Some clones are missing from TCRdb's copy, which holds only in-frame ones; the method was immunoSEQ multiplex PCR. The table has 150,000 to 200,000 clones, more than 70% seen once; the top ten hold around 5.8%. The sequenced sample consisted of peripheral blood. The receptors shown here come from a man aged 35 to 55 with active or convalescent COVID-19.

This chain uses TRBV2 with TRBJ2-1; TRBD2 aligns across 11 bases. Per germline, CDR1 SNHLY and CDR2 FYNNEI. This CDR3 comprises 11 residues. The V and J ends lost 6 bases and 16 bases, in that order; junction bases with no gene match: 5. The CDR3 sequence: CASSPTSGAFF. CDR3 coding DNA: TGTGCCAGCAGCCCGACTAGCGGGGCTTTCTTC.

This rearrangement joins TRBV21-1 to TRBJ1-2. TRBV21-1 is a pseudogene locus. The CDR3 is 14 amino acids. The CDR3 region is CASPTAGKAYDYTF. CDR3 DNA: TGTGCCAGCCCGACCGCGGGGAAAGCCTATGACTACACCTTC.

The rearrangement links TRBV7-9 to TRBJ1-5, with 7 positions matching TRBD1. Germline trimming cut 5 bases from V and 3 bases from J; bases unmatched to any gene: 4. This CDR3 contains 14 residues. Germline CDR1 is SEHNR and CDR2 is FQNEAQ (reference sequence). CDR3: CASSVDRDNQPQHF. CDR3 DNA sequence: TGTGCCAGCAGCGTCGACAGGGACAATCAGCCCCAGCATTTT.

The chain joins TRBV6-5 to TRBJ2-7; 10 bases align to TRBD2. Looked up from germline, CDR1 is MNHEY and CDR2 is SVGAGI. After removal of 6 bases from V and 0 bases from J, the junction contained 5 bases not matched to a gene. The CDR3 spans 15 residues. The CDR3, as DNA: TGTGCCAGCAGGGAGACTAGCGGGTACTCCTACGAGCAGTACTTC. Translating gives CASRETSGYSYEQYF.

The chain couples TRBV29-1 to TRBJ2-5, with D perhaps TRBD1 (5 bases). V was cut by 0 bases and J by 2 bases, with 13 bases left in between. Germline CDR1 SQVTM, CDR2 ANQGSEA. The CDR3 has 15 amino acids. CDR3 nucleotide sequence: TGCAGCGTTGAAGATCCATCAGGGCTGCAAGAGACCCAGTACTTC. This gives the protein CSVEDPSGLQETQYF. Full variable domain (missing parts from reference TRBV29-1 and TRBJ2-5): SAVISQKPSRDICQRGTSLTIQCQVDSQVTMMFWYRQQPGQSLTLIATANQGSEATYESGFVIDKFPISRPNLTFSTLTVSNMSPEDSSIYLCSVEDPSGLQETQYFGPGTRLLVL.

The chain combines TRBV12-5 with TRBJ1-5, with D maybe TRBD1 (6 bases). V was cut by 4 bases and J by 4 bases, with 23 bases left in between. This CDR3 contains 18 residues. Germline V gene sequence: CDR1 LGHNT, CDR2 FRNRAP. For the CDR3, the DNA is TGTGCTAGTGGTTCGAGTTTGGGGGCCGGACGACGAAATCAGCCCCAGCATTTT. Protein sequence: CASGSSLGAGRRNQPQHF.

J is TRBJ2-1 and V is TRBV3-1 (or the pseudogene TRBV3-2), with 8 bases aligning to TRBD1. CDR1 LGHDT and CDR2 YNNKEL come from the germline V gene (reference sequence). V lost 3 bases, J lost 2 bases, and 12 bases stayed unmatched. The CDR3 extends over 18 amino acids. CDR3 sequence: CASSHRQGPGGAYNEQFF. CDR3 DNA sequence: TGTGCCAGCAGCCATCGGCAAGGGCCAGGGGGCGCCTACAATGAGCAGTTCTTC.

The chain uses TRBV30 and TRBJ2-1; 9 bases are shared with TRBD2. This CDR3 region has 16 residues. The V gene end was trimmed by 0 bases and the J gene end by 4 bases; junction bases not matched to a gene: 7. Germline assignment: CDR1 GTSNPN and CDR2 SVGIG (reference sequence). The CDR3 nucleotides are TGTGCCTGGAGTGTCGCTAGCGGGATAAAGTACAATGAGCAGTTCTTC. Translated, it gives CAWSVASGIKYNEQFF.

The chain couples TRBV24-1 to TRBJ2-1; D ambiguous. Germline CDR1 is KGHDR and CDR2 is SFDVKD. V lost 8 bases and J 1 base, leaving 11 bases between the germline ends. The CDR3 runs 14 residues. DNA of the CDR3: TGTGCCACCACTCCAGGCCCTTCCTACAATGAGCAGTTCTTC. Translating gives CATTPGPSYNEQFF.

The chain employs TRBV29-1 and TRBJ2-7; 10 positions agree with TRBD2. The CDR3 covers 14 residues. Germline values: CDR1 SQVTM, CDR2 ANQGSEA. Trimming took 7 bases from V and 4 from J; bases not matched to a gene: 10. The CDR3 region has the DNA TGCAGCGCAGGGGGCTTAGCGGGAGGATACGAGCAGTACTTC. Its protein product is CSAGGLAGGYEQYF.

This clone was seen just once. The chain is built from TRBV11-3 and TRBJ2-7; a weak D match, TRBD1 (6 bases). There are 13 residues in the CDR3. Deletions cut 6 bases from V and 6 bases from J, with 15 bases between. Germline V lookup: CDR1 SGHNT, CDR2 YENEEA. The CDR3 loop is CASRLQQGGEQYF. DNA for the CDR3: TGTGCCAGCAGATTACAACAGGGTGGCGAGCAGTACTTC. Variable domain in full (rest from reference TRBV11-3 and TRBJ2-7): EAGVVQSPRYKIIEKKQPVAFWCNPISGHNTLYWYLQNLGQGPELLIRYENEEAVDDSQLPKDRFSAERLKGVDSTLKIQPAELGDSAVYLCASRLQQGGEQYFGPGTRLTVT.

DNA of the CDR3: TGTGCCAGTAGTATCGTGTGGAGGGCAACTAATGAAAAACTGTTTTTT. The encoded protein is CASSIVWRATNEKLFF. The chain carries TRBV19 and TRBJ1-4; no clear D gene. Germline lookup yields CDR1 LNHDA and CDR2 SQIVND (reference sequence). This CDR3 region has 16 residues. Between the trimmed V and J ends, which lost 3 bases and 0 bases, there was a span of 11 bases.

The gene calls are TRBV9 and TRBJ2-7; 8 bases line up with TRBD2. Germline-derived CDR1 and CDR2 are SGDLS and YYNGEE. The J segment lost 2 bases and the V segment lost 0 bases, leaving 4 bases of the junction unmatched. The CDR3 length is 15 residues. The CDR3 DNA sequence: TGTGCCAGCAGCGTAGCGGATAGCGGGGCCTACGAGCAGTACTTC. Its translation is CASSVADSGAYEQYF.

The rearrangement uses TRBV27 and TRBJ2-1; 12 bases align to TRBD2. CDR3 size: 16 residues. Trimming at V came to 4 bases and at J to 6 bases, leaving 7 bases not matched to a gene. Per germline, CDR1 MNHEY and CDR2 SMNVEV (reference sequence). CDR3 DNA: TGTGCCAGCAGTTCGTACCTAGCGGGAGGGTTCAATGAGCAGTTCTTC. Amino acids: CASSSYLAGGFNEQFF.

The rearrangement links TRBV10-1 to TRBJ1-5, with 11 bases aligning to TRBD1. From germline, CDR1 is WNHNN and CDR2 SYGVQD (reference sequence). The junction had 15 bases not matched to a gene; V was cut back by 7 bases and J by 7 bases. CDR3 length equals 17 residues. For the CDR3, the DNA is TGCGCCAGCAATATCGGACAGGGACAGGGGGAATCGCAGCCCCAGCATTTT. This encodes CASNIGQGQGESQPQHF.

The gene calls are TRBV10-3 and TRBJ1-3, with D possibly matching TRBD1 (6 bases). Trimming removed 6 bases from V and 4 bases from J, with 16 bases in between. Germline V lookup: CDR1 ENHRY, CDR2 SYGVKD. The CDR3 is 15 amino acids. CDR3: CAISLVTGPGNTIYF. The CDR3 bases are TGTGCCATCAGCCTCGTGACAGGACCCGGAAACACCATATATTTT.

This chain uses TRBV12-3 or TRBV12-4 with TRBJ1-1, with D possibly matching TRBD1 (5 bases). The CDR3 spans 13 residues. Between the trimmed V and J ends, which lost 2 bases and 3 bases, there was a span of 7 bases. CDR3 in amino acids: CASSLWGDTEAFF. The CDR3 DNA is TGTGCCAGCAGTTTATGGGGGGACACTGAAGCTTTCTTT.

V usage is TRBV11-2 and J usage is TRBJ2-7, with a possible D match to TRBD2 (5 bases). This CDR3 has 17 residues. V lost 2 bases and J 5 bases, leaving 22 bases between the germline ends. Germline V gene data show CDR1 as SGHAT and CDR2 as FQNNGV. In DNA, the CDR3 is TGTGCCAGCAGCTTAAGCATTAGGGTGGCTAGCATACACGAGCAGTACTTC. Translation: CASSLSIRVASIHEQYF.

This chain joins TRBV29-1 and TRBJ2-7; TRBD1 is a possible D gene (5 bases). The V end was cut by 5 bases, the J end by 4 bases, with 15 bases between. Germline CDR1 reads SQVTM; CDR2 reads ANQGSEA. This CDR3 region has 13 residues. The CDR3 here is CSVKRQNNYEQYF. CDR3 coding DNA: TGCAGCGTTAAACGACAGAATAATTACGAGCAGTACTTC.

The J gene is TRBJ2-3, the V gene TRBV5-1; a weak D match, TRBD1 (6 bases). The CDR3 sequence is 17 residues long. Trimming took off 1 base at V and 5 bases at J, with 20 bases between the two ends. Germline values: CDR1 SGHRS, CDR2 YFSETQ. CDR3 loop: CASSLRWQGRSGDTQYF. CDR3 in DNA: TGCGCCAGCAGCTTGAGGTGGCAGGGGCGGTCGGGAGATACGCAGTATTTT.

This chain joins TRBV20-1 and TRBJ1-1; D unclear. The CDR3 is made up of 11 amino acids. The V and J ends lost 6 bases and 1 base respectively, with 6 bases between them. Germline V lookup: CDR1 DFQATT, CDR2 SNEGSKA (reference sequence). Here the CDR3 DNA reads TGCAGTGCCCTAGCGAACACTGAAGCTTTCTTT. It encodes CSALANTEAFF.

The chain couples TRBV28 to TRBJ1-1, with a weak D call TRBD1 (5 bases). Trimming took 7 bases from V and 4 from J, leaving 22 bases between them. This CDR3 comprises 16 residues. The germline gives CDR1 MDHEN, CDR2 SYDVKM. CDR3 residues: CASKLGTPGEVTEAFF. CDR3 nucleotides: TGTGCCAGCAAATTAGGGACCCCCGGGGAGGTCACTGAAGCTTTCTTT.

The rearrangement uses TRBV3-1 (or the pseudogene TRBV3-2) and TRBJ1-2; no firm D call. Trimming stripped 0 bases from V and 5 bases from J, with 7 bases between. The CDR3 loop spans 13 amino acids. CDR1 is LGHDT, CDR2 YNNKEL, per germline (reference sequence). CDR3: CASSQETLYGYTF. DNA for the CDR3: TGTGCCAGCAGCCAAGAGACACTTTATGGCTACACCTTC.

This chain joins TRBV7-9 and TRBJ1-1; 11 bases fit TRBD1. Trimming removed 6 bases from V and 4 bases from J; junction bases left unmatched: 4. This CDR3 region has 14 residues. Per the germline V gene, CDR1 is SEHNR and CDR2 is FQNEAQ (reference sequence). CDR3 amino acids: CASRTGTGGTEAFF. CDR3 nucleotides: TGTGCCAGCAGAACCGGGACAGGGGGCACTGAAGCTTTCTTT.

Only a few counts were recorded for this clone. The CDR3 DNA is TGTGCAAGTCGACTGGACAGGGTTCCCCTCCACTTT. Its translation: CASRLDRVPLHF. The chain links TRBV12-2 to TRBJ1-6; the table names TRBD1, a call not compared with the DNA. TRBV12-2 represents a pseudogene. CDR3 size: 12 residues.

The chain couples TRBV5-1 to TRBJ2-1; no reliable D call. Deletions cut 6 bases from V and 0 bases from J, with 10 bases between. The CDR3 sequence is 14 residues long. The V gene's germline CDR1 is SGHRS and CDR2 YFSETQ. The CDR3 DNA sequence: TGCGCCAGCACCCAACTTAGCTCCTACAATGAGCAGTTCTTC. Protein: CASTQLSSYNEQFF.